These T cell receptor beta chains were read from a single sample in a study of blood T cell repertoires in COVID-19. Method: immunoSEQ multiplex PCR; TCRdb's copy keeps in-frame clones and lacks some. The sample lists about 80,000 clones; 60% to 85% were seen once. Source material: peripheral blood. Receptors were obtained from a human donor in a cohort sampled during active COVID-19. The conserved cysteine and the conserved F or W are not part of the CDR3 here.

v_call cdr3_aa
TRBV29-1 SVVLVAGVINEQF
TRBV27 ASSAGTYYNEQF
TRBV6-6 ASSQAGSPTDTQY
TRBV7-3 ASSLRGGMNTEAF
TRBV11-2 ASSLVSTATEAF
TRBV15 ATSRCNSGGGYEQY
TRBV15 ATTPVGQVYTGELF
TRBV19 ASSTPGAGVEVYRTDTQY
TRBV4-1 ASSQVPSGRAVGELF
TRBV19 ASSIVEGKTNYGYT
TRBV30 AWSPPRNTEAF
TRBV5-1 ASSDGQGNYGYT
TRBV5-4 ASSWKRAGDHEQY
TRBV9 ASSVGSGRALVSDTQY
TRBV6-5 ASSYGLAVYNEQF
TRBV12-5 ASGITGEYGYT
TRBV27 ASSFYSGNGYT
TRBV4-1 ASSQAGRGMTDTQY
TRBV9 ASSDTGSNTGELF
TRBV7-2 ASSSRTRVRLF
TRBV28 ASSRDSTTDTQY
TRBV6-4 ASSEAGGTGNEQF
TRBV7-3 ASSLIGGFEEGYT
TRBV10-3 AISTGYQETQY
TRBV3-1/TRBV3-2 ASSQESAPGYEQY
TRBV7-8 ASSVGLDTDTQY
TRBV9 ASSVADRASRTQY
TRBV19 ASSFLTGQGGNQPQH
TRBV29-1 SVESEAGVGEQF
TRBV14 ASSRTFNEQF
TRBV10-3 AIRPEPGGLNTEAF
TRBV5-1 ASSLQGYGYT
TRBV21-1 ASSPVDSSNEKLF
TRBV28 ASSGGGLYTDTQY
TRBV15 ATSGTGVSYNEQF
TRBV7-2 ASSFYRYNQPQH
TRBV28 ASSSPYLGRGSSPLH
TRBV7-2 ASSLIAGAPSDTQY
TRBV19 ASLGLAEDNEQF
TRBV29-1 SVAGQGYEQY
TRBV5-6 ASSPDNSGANVLT